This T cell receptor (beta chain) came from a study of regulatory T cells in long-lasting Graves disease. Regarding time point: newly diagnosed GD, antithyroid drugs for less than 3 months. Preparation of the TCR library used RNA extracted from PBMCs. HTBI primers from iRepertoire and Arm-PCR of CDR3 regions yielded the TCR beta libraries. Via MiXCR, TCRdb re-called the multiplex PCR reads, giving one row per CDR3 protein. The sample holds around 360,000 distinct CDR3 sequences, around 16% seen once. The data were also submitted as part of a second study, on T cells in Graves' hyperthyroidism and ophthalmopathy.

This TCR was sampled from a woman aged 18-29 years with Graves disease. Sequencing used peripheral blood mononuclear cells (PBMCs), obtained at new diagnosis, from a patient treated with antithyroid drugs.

As DNA, the CDR3 is TGTGCCACTACTGGCCGTAGCTCCTACAATGAGCAGTTCTTC. Its protein is CATTGRSSYNEQFF. The rearrangement uses TRBV2 and TRBJ2-1, with D unresolved. The V gene lost 10 bases and the J gene lost 0 bases, with 13 bases spanning the gap. CDR3 length: 14 residues. Per germline, CDR1 SNHLY and CDR2 FYNNEI.